A selection of T cell receptor beta chains follows, all from one sample in a study of blood T cell repertoires in COVID-19. Libraries were prepared by immunoSEQ multiplex PCR; TCRdb keeps only in-frame clonotypes and omits some of them. Here the sample spans about 74,000 clones, 90% being singletons. The source material was peripheral blood. Every receptor here comes from a human donor in a cohort sampled during active COVID-19. Each CDR3 is given with its conserved first and last residue. The order of the fields is V gene, CDR3 length, clone size, D gene, J gene, CDR3 protein, CDR3 DNA. A D gene is named only where the DNA matches it firmly. A clone size is listed for some rows: how often the clone was seen (once, few, many), or a class if it is expanded.

>TRBV5-4|16|.|TRBD2|TRBJ2-2
CASSLEAGGFTGELFF
TGTGCCAGCAGCTTGGAAGCGGGAGGTTTCACCGGGGAGCTGTTTTTT
>TRBV28|15|.|.|TRBJ2-1
CASRGGLPHYNEQFF
TGTGCCAGCAGGGGGGGACTTCCACATTACAATGAGCAGTTCTTC
>TRBV3-1/TRBV3-2|15|few|TRBD1|TRBJ1-2
CASSPPGRGQDGYTF
TGTGCCAGCAGCCCCCCCGGCAGGGGGCAGGATGGCTACACCTTC
>TRBV7-6|16|.|.|TRBJ2-1
CASSLAGSGTGNEQFF
TGTGCCAGCAGCTTAGCGGGGTCGGGAACGGGAAATGAGCAGTTCTTC
>TRBV6-6|18|.|.|TRBJ1-4
CASSPPPIGQLFLEKLFF
TGTGCCAGCAGTCCCCCCCCCATAGGACAGCTTTTTCTTGAAAAACTGTTTTTT
>TRBV19|13|.|.|TRBJ1-1
CASSISGSTEAFF
TGTGCCAGTAGTATCTCAGGGTCCACTGAAGCTTTCTTT
>TRBV15|15|.|.|TRBJ1-1
CATSRDRGMNTEAFF
TGTGCCACCAGCAGAGATCGGGGAATGAACACTGAAGCTTTCTTT
>TRBV5-6|16|few|TRBD2|TRBJ2-5
CASSRGLAGEGETQYF
TGTGCCAGCAGCCGGGGACTAGCGGGAGAGGGAGAGACCCAGTACTTC
>TRBV6-2/TRBV6-3|16|.|TRBD1|TRBJ1-1
CASSRGIGTGGTEAFF
TGTGCCAGCAGTAGGGGAATTGGGACAGGGGGCACTGAAGCTTTCTTT
>TRBV7-9|16|.|TRBD1|TRBJ1-6
CASSSRTGPEESPLHF
TGTGCCAGCAGCTCCCGGACAGGTCCGGAGGAATCACCCCTCCACTTT
>TRBV28|17|.|TRBD1|TRBJ2-4
CASSLWGDRDLKNIQYF
TGTGCCAGCAGTTTATGGGGTGACAGGGACCTAAAAAACATTCAGTACTTC
>TRBV30|17|.|.|TRBJ1-2
CAWSVLVPVGGNYGYTF
TGTGCCTGGAGTGTATTGGTCCCGGTCGGAGGGAACTATGGCTACACCTTC
>TRBV5-1|14|.|.|TRBJ2-3
CASSLRQGTDTQYF
TGCGCCAGCAGCCTACGACAGGGCACAGATACGCAGTATTTT
>TRBV6-5|13|.|.|TRBJ2-7
CASSYGQGREQYF
TGTGCCAGCAGTTACGGGCAAGGAAGGGAGCAGTACTTC
>TRBV11-2|16|.|TRBD1|TRBJ1-6
CASSLERTGGLSPLHF
TGTGCCAGCAGCTTAGAAAGGACAGGGGGCTTGTCACCCCTCCACTTT
>TRBV7-8|14|.|TRBD1|TRBJ1-5
CASSRDRVNQPQHF
TGTGCCAGCAGCCGGGACAGGGTAAATCAGCCCCAGCATTTT
>TRBV4-3|14|.|TRBD1|TRBJ2-3
CASSPDRHSDTQYF
TGCGCCAGCAGCCCGGACAGGCACAGTGATACGCAGTATTTT
>TRBV23-1|15|.|.|TRBJ1-3
CASSQGPVFGNTIYF
TGCGCCAGCAGTCAGGGCCCGGTGTTCGGAAACACCATATATTTT
>TRBV5-6|16|.|TRBD1|TRBJ1-1
CASRRGTENLNTEAFF
TGTGCCAGCAGACGCGGGACAGAGAATCTGAACACTGAAGCTTTCTTT
>TRBV6-5|15|once|.|TRBJ1-6
CASSRGRGYNSPLHF
TGTGCCAGCAGCCGAGGACGGGGTTATAATTCACCCCTCCACTTT
>TRBV28|15|.|.|TRBJ1-6
CASSFQGRYNSPLHF
TGTGCCAGCAGTTTTCAGGGCCGTTATAATTCACCCCTCCACTTT
>TRBV29-1|12|.|.|TRBJ1-1
CSVATSNTEAFF
TGCAGCGTCGCCACATCGAACACTGAAGCTTTCTTT
>TRBV6-2/TRBV6-3|16|.|TRBD2|TRBJ2-7
CASSYGSGSKSYEQYF
TGTGCCAGCAGTTACGGTAGCGGGAGTAAGTCCTACGAGCAGTACTTC
>TRBV6-5|14|.|TRBD1|TRBJ2-5
CASSYYRGLETQYF
TGTGCCAGCAGTTACTACAGGGGGCTAGAGACCCAGTACTTC
>TRBV5-4|16|.|TRBD2|TRBJ2-3
CASSQKRDFGTDTQYF
TGTGCCAGCAGCCAGAAGCGGGATTTCGGCACAGATACGCAGTATTTT
>TRBV2|15|.|.|TRBJ2-7
CASSSSALNSYEQYF
TGTGCCAGCAGTTCGAGCGCACTCAACTCCTACGAGCAGTACTTC
>TRBV28|14|.|TRBD1|TRBJ2-7
CASTAGGEAYEQYF
TGTGCCAGCACTGCAGGGGGCGAAGCCTACGAGCAGTACTTC
>TRBV5-1|15|.|TRBD1|TRBJ1-1
CASSLAGQMNTEAFF
TGCGCCAGCAGCTTGGCGGGACAGATGAACACTGAAGCTTTCTTT
>TRBV5-1|14|.|.|TRBJ2-7
CASSLQGLLWEQYF
TGCGCCAGCAGCTTGCAGGGCCTTCTCTGGGAGCAGTACTTC
>TRBV10-3|15|.|TRBD2|TRBJ2-1
CAISEKAGVDHEQFF
TGTGCCATCAGTGAGAAAGCGGGAGTAGACCATGAGCAGTTCTTC
>TRBV28|14|.|.|TRBJ1-6
CAVRPAQYNSPLHF
TGTGCCGTCCGGCCAGCACAGTATAATTCACCCCTCCACTTT
>TRBV18|14|.|.|TRBJ2-3
CASSPEGHTDTQYF
TGTGCCAGCTCACCGGAGGGCCACACAGATACGCAGTATTTT
>TRBV5-1|14|few|.|TRBJ2-7
CASSQVDSSYEQYF
TGCGCCAGCAGCCAAGTTGACAGTTCCTACGAGCAGTACTTC
>TRBV6-2/TRBV6-3|16|.|TRBD1|TRBJ1-1
CASSSDRGWANTEAFF
TGTGCCAGCAGCTCTGACAGGGGGTGGGCGAACACTGAAGCTTTCTTT